This T cell receptor (beta chain) appears in the sequencing data of a study of blood T cell repertoires in COVID-19 (dated by TCRdb to between 2020 and 2021). Some background on the complete study: Samples from collaborators originated in the United States, Italy and Spain and spanned both the acute and convalescent phases of COVID-19. Samples were obtained from the ongoing ImmuneRACE study (first 160 participants) and from about 1,300 subjects provided by 6 global collaborators. A de-identified subject ID, COVID-19 status, age in years and sex were almost always included in the sample metadata. Deeply sampled blood TCRbeta repertoires from subjects exposed to, actively infected with, or recovered from COVID-19 were included in the dataset. Where available, HLA class I and class II types were obtained from metadata supplied by the sample provider rather than from assay-based typing. The repertoires were made available in a free public database intended to serve as a resource for research on the immune response to SARS-CoV-2. The material from the prospective study consisted of cDNA or gDNA derived from T cells, B-cell-depleted T cells, or PBMCs. Broad study findings and their caveats: Clinical and demographic metadata were provided uncurated, with the amount varying by source and participant.

TCRbeta CDR3 regions were amplified from genomic DNA by means of the immunoSEQ Assay, a bias-controlled multiplex PCR. Under the source paper's analysis protocol: Nucleated cell counts per sample were estimated from amplification of reference gene primers within the assay. Sequence reads were collapsed and filtered to measure the absolute abundance of every unique TCRbeta CDR3 rearrangement. For each sample, productive Simpson clonality was calculated as the square root of Simpson's diversity index across productive rearrangements. What TCRdb holds here is the immuneACCESS table cut down to in-frame rearrangements. Part of the clones is not present; checked against another copy, under half of the missing clones reflect an unresolved V gene, and the others are unexplained. V and J calls and clone size are given by that table; D and trimming were obtained from the DNA. Recorded for this sample are under 300,000 clones; around nine tenths of them occurred a single time. The ten largest make up 1.9% of the sample.

Enrolling through a virtual design, the prospective study's participants ranged in age from roughly 18 to 100 years and lived across roughly 24 United States geographic areas. In the prospective study, participants were assigned to cohorts based on the clinical history participants reported in a screening survey and a study questionnaire. For ImmuneRACE Cohort 3, a participant was defined as recovered based on two consecutive negative NP/OP PCR tests, clearance by a healthcare professional, or resolution of symptoms. In the prospective study, whole blood, serum and a nasopharyngeal or oropharyngeal swab were collected from each participant by mobile phlebotomists. Additional blood draws and questionnaires over an approximately two-month period could optionally be provided by prospective study participants. Before DNA extraction, prospective study blood samples were shipped either frozen or at room temperature.

As for this clone: The clone's antigen remains unknown. No clone much larger than this one lies a single base away; base qualities are absent.

The CDR3 starts with the cysteine, ends with the phenylalanine, and has 12 residues. Solely the CDR3 DNA is kept, with 36 bases framed from the first base. Sequences LNHDA (CDR1) and SQIVND (CDR2) are obtained from the germline V gene (reference sequence). V is clipped by 4 bases and J by 5 bases, and the sequence between their germline boundaries is 7 bases long. The sequenced sample consisted of PBMCs or T cells enriched from blood (not recorded which). The V and J genes are TRBV19 and TRBJ2-3; TRBD2 is a weak D gene call, 5 bases matching. This TCR derives from an older woman who had recovered from COVID-19. The CDR3 in this case is CASSTRGDTQYF. In nucleotide form, the sequence is TGTGCCAGTAGTACACGGGGAGATACGCAGTATTTT.